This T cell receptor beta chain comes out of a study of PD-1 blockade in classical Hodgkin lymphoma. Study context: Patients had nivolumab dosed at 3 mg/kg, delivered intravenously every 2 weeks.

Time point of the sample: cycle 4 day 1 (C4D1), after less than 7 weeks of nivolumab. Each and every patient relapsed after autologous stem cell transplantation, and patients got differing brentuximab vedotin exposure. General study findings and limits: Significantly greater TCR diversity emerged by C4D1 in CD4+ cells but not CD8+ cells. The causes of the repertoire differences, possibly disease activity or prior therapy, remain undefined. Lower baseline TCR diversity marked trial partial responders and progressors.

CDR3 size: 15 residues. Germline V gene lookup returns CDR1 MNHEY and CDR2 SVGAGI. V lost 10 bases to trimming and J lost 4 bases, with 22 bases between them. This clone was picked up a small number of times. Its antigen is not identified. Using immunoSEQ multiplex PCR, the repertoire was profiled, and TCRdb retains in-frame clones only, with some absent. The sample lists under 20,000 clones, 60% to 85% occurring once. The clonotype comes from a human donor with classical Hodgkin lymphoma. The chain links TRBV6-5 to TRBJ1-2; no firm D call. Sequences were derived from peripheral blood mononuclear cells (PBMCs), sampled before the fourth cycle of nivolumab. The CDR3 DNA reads TGTGCCAAACCCATACAAGAGTTTTGGTTCTATGGCTACACCTTC. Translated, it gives CAKPIQEFWFYGYTF.